Listed below are T cell receptor beta chains from one sample, sequenced in a study of blood T cell repertoires in COVID-19. Clones were sequenced by immunoSEQ multiplex PCR, and TCRdb holds only the in-frame ones, with some missing. Among some 110,000 clones listed, 85% were seen once. The sequencing sample was made of peripheral blood. These receptors came from a man in his forties with acute or convalescent COVID-19. Each CDR3 is given with its conserved first and last residue. D genes are given only for firm matches. The size field is filled for only some rows; it gives once, few, many or a size class.

D: .; V: TRBV25-1; size: .; J: TRBJ2-1; DNA: TGTGCCAGCAGTGAAAATCTGGCGGCCCCCTACAATGAGCAGTTCTTC; CDR3: CASSENLAAPYNEQFF
D: TRBD1; V: TRBV9; size: .; J: TRBJ1-3; DNA: TGTGCCAGCAGCATACAGGGGGCGGGTGGAAACACCATATATTTT; CDR3: CASSIQGAGGNTIYF
D: TRBD1; V: TRBV18; size: .; J: TRBJ1-2; DNA: TGTGCCAGCTCACCACCCGGGGGACAGGTACTTTCTGGCTACACCTTC; CDR3: CASSPPGGQVLSGYTF
D: .; V: TRBV5-1; size: .; J: TRBJ2-3; DNA: TGCGCCAGCAGCTTGGAGGGGCGAACAGATACGCAGTATTTT; CDR3: CASSLEGRTDTQYF
D: TRBD2; V: TRBV4-1; size: few; J: TRBJ2-3; DNA: TGCGCCAGCAGCCAAGATGGGACTAGCGGGAGGGGTACGCAGTATTTT; CDR3: CASSQDGTSGRGTQYF
D: TRBD1; V: TRBV18; size: .; J: TRBJ1-2; DNA: TGTGCCAGCTCGAGAAATCAGGGGGCTGATAACTATGGCTACACCTTC; CDR3: CASSRNQGADNYGYTF
D: TRBD2; V: TRBV6-5; size: .; J: TRBJ2-7; DNA: TGTGCCACCCTCCGGGGGGACTACGAGCAGTACTTC; CDR3: CATLRGDYEQYF
D: TRBD2; V: TRBV10-3; size: few; J: TRBJ2-7; DNA: TGTGCCATCAGTTATGGGACTAGCGAGTACGAGCAGTACTTC; CDR3: CAISYGTSEYEQYF
D: TRBD2; V: TRBV30; size: .; J: TRBJ2-1; DNA: TGTGCCTGGAGTGGCCCCGGGACTAGCGGGAGGTACAATGAGCAGTTCTTC; CDR3: CAWSGPGTSGRYNEQFF
D: TRBD2; V: TRBV9; size: .; J: TRBJ2-5; DNA: TGTGCCAGCAGCTCCCTCGGACTAGCGGGAGGAGAGACCCAGTACTTC; CDR3: CASSSLGLAGGETQYF
D: .; V: TRBV29-1; size: .; J: TRBJ2-1; DNA: TGCAGCGTTGACCACAGACTACGAGGAGAGAATGAGCAGTTCTTC; CDR3: CSVDHRLRGENEQFF
D: TRBD2; V: TRBV6-1; size: many; J: TRBJ2-1; DNA: TGTGCCAGCACTGAACCTTTAGCGGGGCTCTCCTACAATGAGCAGTTCTTC; CDR3: CASTEPLAGLSYNEQFF
D: TRBD2; V: TRBV5-4; size: .; J: TRBJ2-1; DNA: TGTGCCAGCAGCCCGGGGGGACTAGCGGGAGTGGGTGAGCAGTTCTTC; CDR3: CASSPGGLAGVGEQFF
D: TRBD1; V: TRBV5-6; size: .; J: TRBJ1-5; DNA: TGTGCCAGCAGCCCCGACAGGGGGCAAGGGCCCCAGCATTTT; CDR3: CASSPDRGQGPQHF
D: TRBD1; V: TRBV6-5; size: .; J: TRBJ2-2; DNA: TGTGCCAGCAGTCGGACAGGGGGGCGCGTCGGGGAGCTGTTTTTT; CDR3: CASSRTGGRVGELFF
D: TRBD1; V: TRBV24-1; size: .; J: TRBJ1-6; DNA: TGTGCCACCAGGTCTACAGGGGGCTCCTATAATTCACCCCTCCACTTT; CDR3: CATRSTGGSYNSPLHF
D: TRBD1; V: TRBV6-6; size: .; J: TRBJ1-2; DNA: TGTGCCAGCAGTTCGGACAGGTTCAACTATGGCTACACCTTC; CDR3: CASSSDRFNYGYTF
D: TRBD1; V: TRBV25-1; size: .; J: TRBJ1-5; DNA: TGTGCCAGCAGTAGATCCGGGACAGGAAATCAGCCCCAGCATTTT; CDR3: CASSRSGTGNQPQHF
D: .; V: TRBV7-3; size: .; J: TRBJ1-2; DNA: TGTGCCAGCAGCTTAGGGCCCCCCTATGGCTACACCTTC; CDR3: CASSLGPPYGYTF
D: TRBD2; V: TRBV7-6; size: .; J: TRBJ2-1; DNA: TGTGCCAGCAGCTTAGCATCTAGCGGGAGGGCGGTGGAGCAGTTCTTC; CDR3: CASSLASSGRAVEQFF
D: .; V: TRBV25-1; size: few; J: TRBJ2-3; DNA: TGTGCCAGCAGTGAGTACCACGGAGCCAGCACAGATACGCAGTATTTT; CDR3: CASSEYHGASTDTQYF
D: TRBD1; V: TRBV7-2; size: .; J: TRBJ2-2; DNA: TGTGCCAGCAGCTTGGGACAGCCTCCCACCGGGGAGCTGTTTTTT; CDR3: CASSLGQPPTGELFF
D: TRBD1; V: TRBV5-1; size: .; J: TRBJ1-1; DNA: TGCGCCAGCAGGATCGGGACAGACGCTAGCCTAAGTTTCTTT; CDR3: CASRIGTDASLSFF
D: TRBD2; V: TRBV19; size: .; J: TRBJ2-2; DNA: TGTGCCAGTAGCCGCGTATGGACTAGCGGGAGGGCCAGGGACACCGGGGAGCTGTTTTTT; CDR3: CASSRVWTSGRARDTGELFF
D: TRBD2; V: TRBV15; size: .; J: TRBJ2-2; DNA: TGTGCCACCAGCAGTGACAAGACTAGCGGGAGCCCCGGGGAGCTGTTTTTT; CDR3: CATSSDKTSGSPGELFF
D: TRBD1; V: TRBV6-5; size: once; J: TRBJ2-5; DNA: TGTGCCAGCAGCTTGGACAGGGGGCGCCAAGAGACCCAGTACTTC; CDR3: CASSLDRGRQETQYF
D: .; V: TRBV30; size: .; J: TRBJ1-5; DNA: TGTGCCTGGTCAGGGGACGTCTGGGGGCCCCAGCATTTT; CDR3: CAWSGDVWGPQHF
D: .; V: TRBV15; size: .; J: TRBJ2-6; DNA: TGTGCCACCAGCAGTGGAGGACGCTCTGGGGCCAACGTCCTGACTTTC; CDR3: CATSSGGRSGANVLTF
D: TRBD1; V: TRBV9; size: .; J: TRBJ2-2; DNA: TGTGCCAGCAGCGTACGGACAGGGTCGGTCGGGGAGCTGTTTTTT; CDR3: CASSVRTGSVGELFF
D: TRBD1; V: TRBV10-3; size: .; J: TRBJ1-1; DNA: TGTGCCATCAGTGAGGGGGGACAGACGAGTGAAGCTTTCTTT; CDR3: CAISEGGQTSEAFF
D: TRBD1; V: TRBV18; size: once; J: TRBJ1-1; DNA: TGTGCCAGCTCAACGACAGGGGGTCAGGCGAACACTGAAGCTTTCTTT; CDR3: CASSTTGGQANTEAFF
D: .; V: TRBV12-3/TRBV12-4; size: .; J: TRBJ2-7; DNA: TGTGCCAGCAGTCGGACAGAGGTGAAGCAGTACTTC; CDR3: CASSRTEVKQYF
D: .; V: TRBV9; size: once; J: TRBJ2-3; DNA: TGTGCCAGCAGCGTAGCGGGAGCGAGCACAGATACGCAGTATTTT; CDR3: CASSVAGASTDTQYF
D: .; V: TRBV5-6; size: .; J: TRBJ2-2; DNA: TGTGCCAGCAGCTTGGCGGGAAGTAACACCGGGGAGCTGTTTTTT; CDR3: CASSLAGSNTGELFF
D: TRBD1; V: TRBV28; size: .; J: TRBJ1-6; DNA: TGTGCCAGCAGTCCCCTGACAGGGGGGAATTCACCCCTCCACTTT; CDR3: CASSPLTGGNSPLHF
D: .; V: TRBV6-5; size: .; J: TRBJ2-1; DNA: TGTGCCAGCAGAAAAAGAGGGACACGCAATGAGCAGTTCTTC; CDR3: CASRKRGTRNEQFF
D: .; V: TRBV10-2; size: .; J: TRBJ2-7; DNA: TGCGCCAGCAGCGGCAGGGTCCCCTACGAGCAGTACTTC; CDR3: CASSGRVPYEQYF
D: .; V: TRBV19; size: .; J: TRBJ1-6; DNA: TGTGCCAGTAGTAGCCGGGGGACCTATAATTCACCCCTCCACTTT; CDR3: CASSSRGTYNSPLHF
D: .; V: TRBV7-9; size: .; J: TRBJ1-1; DNA: TGTGCCAGCAGCTTAGGGACGGAGAGGGTTGAAGCTTTCTTT; CDR3: CASSLGTERVEAFF
D: .; V: TRBV29-1; size: .; J: TRBJ2-5; DNA: TGCAGCGTTGGGTACAGTCAAGAGACCCAGTACTTC; CDR3: CSVGYSQETQYF
D: TRBD1; V: TRBV6-5; size: .; J: TRBJ2-3; DNA: TGTGCCAGCAGACAGGGGAACACAGATACGCAGTATTTT; CDR3: CASRQGNTDTQYF
D: TRBD2; V: TRBV6-6; size: .; J: TRBJ2-7; DNA: TGTGCCAGCAGCCTCCCGGGGGGGGGTTACGAGCAGTACTTC; CDR3: CASSLPGGGYEQYF
D: .; V: TRBV27; size: .; J: TRBJ2-1; DNA: TGTGCCAGCAGTACCCCGTGGCATTACAATGAGCAGTTCTTC; CDR3: CASSTPWHYNEQFF
D: TRBD2; V: TRBV6-6; size: few; J: TRBJ2-5; DNA: TGTGCCAGCAGTTACGGGGTAGCGGGAGGGCAAGAGACCCAGTACTTC; CDR3: CASSYGVAGGQETQYF
D: TRBD2; V: TRBV9; size: once; J: TRBJ2-5; DNA: TGTGCCAGCAGCGTAGCCACCGGGACTAGCGGGGGGGCCCAAGAGACCCAGTACTTC; CDR3: CASSVATGTSGGAQETQYF
D: TRBD1; V: TRBV6-1; size: .; J: TRBJ2-7; DNA: TGTGCCAGCAGTGACCCGGGACAGGGGGAGTACGAGCAGTACTTC; CDR3: CASSDPGQGEYEQYF
D: .; V: TRBV28; size: .; J: TRBJ1-1; DNA: TGTGCCAGCAGTAGCTACAGGGCCATGAACACTGAAGCTTTCTTT; CDR3: CASSSYRAMNTEAFF
D: TRBD2; V: TRBV11-2; size: .; J: TRBJ2-4; DNA: TGTGCCAGCAGCTTAGCTAGCGGTGGAAAAAACATTCAGTACTTC; CDR3: CASSLASGGKNIQYF